Shown below are 20 T cell receptor beta chains from a single sample sequenced in a study of blood T cell repertoires in COVID-19. Clones were sequenced by immunoSEQ multiplex PCR, and TCRdb holds only the in-frame ones, with some missing. The repertoire has some 75,000 clones, about 89% of them found once; the top ten carry around 0.6%. The sample was peripheral blood. The source of these receptors is a man aged 55 to 70 with acute or convalescent COVID-19.

V and J are TRBV24-1 and TRBJ2-7; D possibly corresponds to TRBD1 (6 bases). Germline V gene lookup returns CDR1 KGHDR and CDR2 SFDVKD. V lost 3 bases, J lost 3 bases, and 14 bases lay in between. This CDR3 comprises 15 residues. The CDR3: CATSDATDRSYEQYF. The CDR3 nucleotides read TGTGCCACCAGTGATGCCACAGACAGGAGCTACGAGCAGTACTTC.

The J gene is TRBJ2-5, the V gene TRBV27; TRBD2 matches at 8 bases. Trimming removed 5 bases from V and 5 bases from J; junction bases left unmatched: 10. Per germline, CDR1 MNHEY and CDR2 SMNVEV (reference sequence). This CDR3 spans 15 amino acids. The CDR3 DNA sequence: TGTGCCAGCAGTGGATCTAGCGGGTACGGGGAGACCCAGTACTTC. Its protein is CASSGSSGYGETQYF.

The chain recombines TRBV2 with TRBJ2-5; 7 bases map to TRBD1. The CDR3 consists of 16 residues. Germline V gene data show CDR1 as SNHLY and CDR2 as FYNNEI. Germline trimming cut 4 bases from V and 0 bases from J; bases unmatched to any gene: 8. The CDR3 DNA reads TGTGCCAGCAGTGCACCCTTCGACAGGGACCAAGAGACCCAGTACTTC. As protein: CASSAPFDRDQETQYF.

This chain connects TRBV9 to TRBJ2-5; TRBD1 aligns across 8 bases. The CDR3 covers 15 residues. Losses at the gene ends were 3 bases for V and 5 bases for J; bases not matched to a gene: 9. Germline CDR1 and CDR2: SGDLS and YYNGEE. The CDR3 DNA follows: TGTGCCAGCAGCGCCAGACAGGGGATAGGGGAGACCCAGTACTTC. Translation: CASSARQGIGETQYF.

The V gene is TRBV3-1 (or the pseudogene TRBV3-2), the J gene TRBJ1-1; weak D call: TRBD1 (5 bases). The CDR3 covers 14 residues. Germline V gives CDR1 LGHDT, CDR2 YNNKEL (reference sequence). The V gene lost 1 base and the J gene lost 8 bases, with 14 bases spanning the gap. The CDR3, as DNA: TGTGCCAGCAGCCAAGGGGGCAGACTGGGGGAAGCTTTCTTT. Encoded protein: CASSQGGRLGEAFF.

The chain recombines TRBV11-3 with TRBJ2-5; D is uncertain. Trimming removed 1 base at V and 3 bases at J, with 9 bases between. The germline V gene encodes CDR1 SGHNT and CDR2 YENEEA. There are 14 residues in the CDR3. The CDR3 spells CASSLGANKETQYF. DNA for the CDR3: TGTGCCAGCAGCTTAGGGGCTAACAAAGAGACCCAGTACTTC.

The chain couples TRBV19 to TRBJ2-7; 7 nucleotides line up with TRBD2. Losses at the gene ends were 3 bases for V and 6 bases for J; bases not matched to a gene: 8. Germline assignment: CDR1 LNHDA and CDR2 SQIVND (reference sequence). The CDR3 extends over 14 amino acids. The CDR3 DNA reads TGTGCCAGTAGTATTCGGCGGGAGAATAGCGAGCAGTACTTC. Translating gives CASSIRRENSEQYF.

The V gene is TRBV29-1, the J gene TRBJ2-1; tentative D call: TRBD2 (5 bases). CDR1 is SQVTM and CDR2 is ANQGSEA in the germline V gene. The ends were cut back, 4 bases at V and 5 bases at J, with 18 bases in the middle. This CDR3 comprises 15 residues. CDR3 in DNA: TGCAGCGTTGGGTGGTGGCGGGCGTCGGACAATGAGCAGTTCTTC. This gives the protein CSVGWWRASDNEQFF.

The chain combines TRBV9 with TRBJ1-4; no definite D call. Trimming shortened V by 3 bases and J by 8 bases, and 20 bases separated the two germline ends. Per the germline V gene, CDR1 is SGDLS and CDR2 is YYNGEE. This CDR3 has 16 amino acids. The CDR3 sequence is CASSEFGTGFGEKLFF. In DNA, the CDR3 is TGTGCCAGCAGCGAGTTTGGAACGGGGTTTGGGGAAAAACTGTTTTTT.

This chain connects TRBV6-4 to TRBJ2-2; D might be TRBD2 (5 bases). Germline values: CDR1 MRHNA, CDR2 SNTAGT. The CDR3 is 14 residues long. V gave up 6 bases and J gave up 3 bases, with 11 bases separating them. CDR3 DNA sequence: TGTGCCAGCAGACGTATGGAGGACACCGGGGAGCTGTTTTTT. The encoded protein is CASRRMEDTGELFF.

V gene TRBV29-1 combines with J gene TRBJ2-1; 10 nucleotides match TRBD1. Germline trimming cut 8 bases from V and 9 bases from J; bases unmatched to any gene: 13. The CDR3 spans 14 residues. Germline V CDR1 and CDR2: SQVTM, ANQGSEA. CDR3 coding DNA: TGCAGCACCCGAGCCGGGACAGGGGTCCCTGAGCAGTTCTTC. Encoded protein: CSTRAGTGVPEQFF.

The chain employs TRBV5-1 and TRBJ1-3, with unresolved D. The V end was cut by 4 bases, the J end by 0 bases, with 11 bases between. This CDR3 is 15 amino acids long. Germline loops: CDR1 SGHRS, CDR2 YFSETQ. The CDR3 sequence: CASSAGTNSGNTIYF. CDR3 in DNA: TGCGCCAGCAGCGCGGGTACAAACTCTGGAAACACCATATATTTT.

The chain recombines TRBV19 with TRBJ1-4; D gene uncertain. The CDR3 totals 16 residues. Trimming took 0 bases from V and 4 from J, leaving 12 bases between them. The V gene's germline CDR1 is LNHDA and CDR2 SQIVND (reference sequence). The chain's CDR3 is CASSIDLGSHNEKLFF. CDR3 nucleotides: TGTGCCAGTAGTATAGATCTAGGCAGCCATAATGAAAAACTGTTTTTT.

Only one count was recorded for this clone. The V call is TRBV4-1, the J call TRBJ2-5; D is perhaps TRBD1 (6 bases). The CDR3 is made up of 13 amino acids. V was cut by 6 bases and J by 2 bases, with 10 bases left in between. In germline, CDR1 is MGHRA, CDR2 YSYEKL. This CDR3 is CASRKTGQETQYF. CDR3 nucleotides: TGCGCCAGCAGGAAGACAGGTCAAGAGACCCAGTACTTC.

This clone turned up a few times. The chain recombines TRBV5-6 with TRBJ2-1; perhaps TRBD1 as D (5 bases). Trimming pared 4 bases from V and 7 bases from J, leaving 15 bases between. Germline-derived CDR1 and CDR2 are SGHDT and YYEEEE. This CDR3 has 14 amino acids. The CDR3 coding sequence is TGTGCCAGCAGCGTAAGCCTTGGGGCAAATGAGCAGTTCTTC. Its protein product is CASSVSLGANEQFF.

Here the CDR3 DNA reads TGTGCCAGCGAAAGCGGGAAGGAAAAACTGTTTTTT. This sequence encodes CASESGKEKLFF. The chain couples TRBV19 to TRBJ1-4; D unclear. Trimming took 9 bases from V and 8 from J, leaving 13 bases between them. Germline CDR1 and CDR2: LNHDA and SQIVND (reference sequence). The CDR3 contains 12 residues.

This clone was counted once. This chain links TRBV9 with TRBJ2-3; a weak D match, TRBD2 (5 bases). The V and J ends lost 3 bases and 1 base respectively, with 12 bases between them. The CDR3 length is 15 residues. Germline values: CDR1 SGDLS, CDR2 YYNGEE. CDR3 sequence reads: CASSGLHGGTDTQYF. DNA of the CDR3: TGTGCCAGCAGCGGCCTACACGGGGGCACAGATACGCAGTATTTT.

The chain has TRBV6-6 and TRBJ1-2, with a tentative D call TRBD1 (6 bases). The CDR3 totals 14 residues. Germline loops: CDR1 MNHNY, CDR2 SVGAGI (reference sequence). V was pared by 7 bases and J by 8 bases, with 20 bases between. CDR3 loop: CASISYLGGQGYTF. CDR3 DNA: TGTGCCAGCATTTCTTACCTGGGGGGGCAGGGCTACACCTTC.

The V gene is TRBV10-3, the J gene TRBJ1-2; 8 positions agree with TRBD1. CDR3 size: 15 residues. CDR1 ENHRY and CDR2 SYGVKD come from the germline V gene. J gave up 3 bases and V 4 bases, and 7 bases lay outside the gene matches. CDR3 DNA: TGTGCCATCAGTGGGAGAGGACAGGGAGACTATGGCTACACCTTC. Translating it yields CAISGRGQGDYGYTF.

This rearrangement joins TRBV9 to TRBJ1-1; tentative D call: TRBD1 (5 bases). V lost 4 bases and J lost 4, with 11 bases in between. Germline CDR1 and CDR2: SGDLS and YYNGEE. This CDR3 has 13 amino acids. The CDR3, as DNA: TGTGCCAGCAGCTGGGGGGAATTCACTGAAGCTTTCTTT. Amino acid sequence: CASSWGEFTEAFF.